Below, 29 T cell receptor beta chains from the same sample are listed, as sequenced in a study of patients and donors after allogeneic stem cell transplantation. Each CDR3 protein gets one entry after TCRdb re-called the RT-PCR reads with MiXCR. In the table there are approximately 200,000 distinct CDR3 sequences, 38% of which are singletons. Sequenced sample: blood, either unsorted or a sorted T cell fraction (not recorded which). These receptor sequences come from a human donor who was either an allogeneic HSCT recipient or a stem cell or donor lymphocyte infusion donor (not recorded which). It is not recorded whose cells these are; they may come from a transplant donor.

This clonotype came up a few times. The V and J genes are TRBV5-1 and TRBJ1-2; no definite D call. V dropped 0 bases and J dropped 8 bases, with 14 bases sitting between them. CDR1 and CDR2 (germline): SGHRS, YFSETQ. The CDR3 runs to 14 residues. The CDR3 loop is CASSLAPGLEGYTF. In DNA form, the CDR3 reads TGCGCCAGCAGCTTGGCTCCGGGTTTAGAGGGCTACACCTTC.

This chain joins TRBV30 and TRBJ1-1; TRBD1 is a possible D gene (6 bases). CDR1 is GTSNPN and CDR2 is SVGIG in the germline V gene (reference sequence). The CDR3 is made up of 13 amino acids. The ends were cut back, 4 bases at V and 1 base at J, with 10 bases in the middle. The CDR3 spells CAWTSGANTEAFF. The CDR3 DNA is TGTGCCTGGACTTCAGGGGCGAACACTGAAGCTTTCTTT.

The DNA for the CDR3 is TGCGCCAGCAGCCAACAGGAGCTGAACACTGAAGCTTTCTTT. Protein product: CASSQQELNTEAFF. The chain joins TRBV4-1 to TRBJ1-1; D gene ambiguous. V lost 2 bases to trimming and J lost 0 bases, with 7 bases between them. In germline, CDR1 is MGHRA, CDR2 YSYEKL. The CDR3 has 14 residues.

The gene calls are TRBV10-2 and TRBJ1-6, with D hard to call. Germline loops: CDR1 WSHSY, CDR2 SAAADI. The length of the CDR3 is 14 residues. The ends were cut back, 2 bases at V and 5 bases at J, with 7 bases in the middle. The DNA of the CDR3 is TGCGCCAGCAGTGAGACGAGCCATAATTCACCCCTCCACTTT. Its translation is CASSETSHNSPLHF.

In this sample, this clonotype turned up a few times. The rearrangement uses TRBV11-1 and TRBJ1-6; D might be TRBD1 (5 bases). Per the germline V gene, CDR1 is SGHAT and CDR2 is FQDESV (reference sequence). The germline V and J ends were trimmed by 5 bases and 8 bases, with 10 bases remaining between them. The CDR3 contains 13 residues. The CDR3 DNA follows: TGTGCCAGCAGCGTAGAAGGGGATTCACCCCTCCACTTT. Encoded protein: CASSVEGDSPLHF.

This clonotype was seen a few times. CDR3 sequence reads: CASSLNRGANTGELFF. The CDR3 DNA reads as TGCGCCAGCAGCTTGAATAGGGGCGCGAACACCGGGGAGCTGTTTTTT. The chain is built from TRBV5-1 and TRBJ2-2; tentative D call: TRBD1 (5 bases). The germline V gene encodes CDR1 SGHRS and CDR2 YFSETQ. Trimming left V 1 base short and J 0 bases short, with 10 bases between. The CDR3 has 16 amino acids.

V usage is TRBV20-1 and J usage is TRBJ2-7; 10 nucleotides line up with TRBD1. Losses at the gene ends were 6 bases for V and 3 bases for J; bases not matched to a gene: 8. Germline loops: CDR1 DFQATT, CDR2 SNEGSKA (reference sequence). The CDR3 extends over 14 amino acids. CDR3 loop: CSAIGTGVNYEQYF. CDR3 in DNA: TGCAGTGCCATAGGGACAGGGGTTAACTACGAGCAGTACTTC.

This chain connects TRBV7-8 to TRBJ2-5, with D tentatively TRBD1 (6 bases). Deletions cut 5 bases from V and 1 base from J, with 14 bases between. The CDR3 loop spans 15 amino acids. Germline-derived CDR1 and CDR2 are SGHVS and FQNEAQ. This CDR3 is CASSPGDTIQETQYF. For the CDR3, the DNA is TGTGCCAGCAGCCCCGGGGACACCATCCAAGAGACCCAGTACTTC. The variable domain in full, completed from reference TRBV7-8 and TRBJ2-5, reads GAGVSQSPRYKVAKRGQDVALRCDPISGHVSLFWYQQALGQGPEFLTYFQNEAQLDKSGLPSDRFFAERPEGSVSTLKIQRTQQEDSAVYLCASSPGDTIQETQYFGPGTRLLVL.

The J gene is TRBJ1-5, the V gene TRBV5-1; D is perhaps TRBD1 (5 bases). CDR1 is SGHRS and CDR2 is YFSETQ in the germline V gene. Trimming pared 3 bases from V and 0 bases from J, leaving 10 bases between. The CDR3 is 15 amino acids. The DNA of the CDR3 is TGCGCCAGCAGCTGGGGACCGTATAGCAATCAGCCCCAGCATTTT. Protein sequence: CASSWGPYSNQPQHF.

This clonotype has only a few counts. The chain has TRBV7-2 and TRBJ1-5; D is perhaps TRBD1 (5 bases). The CDR3 length is 15 residues. In germline, CDR1 is SGHTA, CDR2 FQGNSA. V lost 9 bases to trimming and J lost 7 bases, with 22 bases between them. CDR3 protein: CASVALGARGQPQHF. CDR3 coding DNA: TGTGCCAGTGTAGCCTTAGGGGCGAGAGGGCAGCCCCAGCATTTT.

This clonotype has just a few counts. The chain uses TRBV7-3 and TRBJ1-6; TRBD1 agrees at 7 bases. V shed 0 bases, J shed 7 bases, and the junction held 3 bases outside the gene matches. Germline-derived CDR1 and CDR2 are SGHTA and FQGTGA. The CDR3 sequence is 15 residues long. CDR3 DNA: TGTGCCAGCAGCTTAACGACAGGGTGGAATTCACCCCTCCACTTT. It translates to CASSLTTGWNSPLHF.

This clonotype was observed a handful of times. The chain has TRBV4-1 and TRBJ1-4, with 7 bases matching TRBD1. The CDR3 loop spans 15 amino acids. The germline V gene has CDR1 MGHRA and CDR2 YSYEKL. V dropped 3 bases and J dropped 5; count of bases not matched to a gene: 6. The CDR3 nucleotides read TGCGCCAGCAGCCAGGGGACAGCGCTGAATGAAAAACTGTTTTTT. Amino acids: CASSQGTALNEKLFF.

The chain combines TRBV10-3 with TRBJ1-2, with 8 bases identical to TRBD1. J lost 5 bases, V lost 6 bases, and 8 bases had no gene match. Germline CDR1 and CDR2: ENHRY and SYGVKD. This CDR3 is 14 amino acids long. The CDR3 region is CAIRRGQAVYGYTF. CDR3 coding DNA: TGTGCCATCAGGAGGGGACAGGCCGTTTATGGCTACACCTTC.

This chain joins TRBV7-2 and TRBJ2-3; 7 bases line up with TRBD2. The length of the CDR3 is 17 residues. The germline V gene has CDR1 SGHTA and CDR2 FQGNSA. After removal of 5 bases from V and 0 bases from J, the junction contained 11 bases not matched to a gene. CDR3 amino acids: CASSISGGIGSTDTQYF. The CDR3 DNA reads TGTGCCAGCAGCATATCCGGGGGGATCGGTAGCACAGATACGCAGTATTTT. Supplemented by reference TRBV7-2 and TRBJ2-3, the full variable domain reads GAGVSQSPSNKVTEKGKDVELRCDPISGHTALYWYRQSLGQGLEFLIYFQGNSAPDKSGLPSDRFSAERTGGSVSTLTIQRTQQEDSAVYLCASSISGGIGSTDTQYFGPGTRLTVL.

The V and J genes are TRBV4-3 and TRBJ1-1, with D perhaps TRBD1 (5 bases). The CDR3 totals 14 residues. Germline V gene lookup returns CDR1 LGHNA and CDR2 YSLEER. Trimming removed 4 bases from V and 3 bases from J, with 12 bases in between. CDR3 loop: CASSRETAYTEAFF. Written as DNA, the CDR3 is TGCGCCAGCAGCCGAGAGACAGCTTACACTGAAGCTTTCTTT.

The chain is built from TRBV10-3 and TRBJ1-5, with a weak D call TRBD1 (6 bases). Trimming cost V 0 bases and J 9 bases, with 18 bases left between them. This CDR3 spans 16 amino acids. Germline loops: CDR1 ENHRY, CDR2 SYGVKD. CDR3 bases: TGTGCCATCAGTGAGTCGAGGGGGAGGGGCCTAGGGCCCCAGCATTTT. Translation: CAISESRGRGLGPQHF.

The chain is built from TRBV29-1 and TRBJ1-2; perhaps TRBD1 as D (6 bases). Germline CDR1 is SQVTM and CDR2 is ANQGSEA. The ends were cut back, 6 bases at V and 0 bases at J, with 23 bases in the middle. The CDR3 has 17 amino acids. The DNA for the CDR3 is TGCAGCGTCGGGAATAGGGGGACACGGAGACCTAACTATGGCTACACCTTC. Translated: CSVGNRGTRRPNYGYTF.

The sample holds one count of this clonotype. The rearrangement uses TRBV15 and TRBJ2-1; a possible D gene is TRBD1 (5 bases). Germline V gives CDR1 LNHNV, CDR2 YYDKDF (reference sequence). CDR3 length: 17 amino acids. The ends were cut back, 1 base at V and 4 bases at J, with 17 bases in the middle. The CDR3, as DNA: TGTGCCACCAGCAGAGCCCAGGCCGGACACATGTACAATGAGCAGTTCTTC. It is translated as CATSRAQAGHMYNEQFF.

This clonotype turned up a few times. The rearrangement uses TRBV5-1 and TRBJ2-1; D is ambiguous. Trimming removed 4 bases at V and 0 bases at J, with 23 bases between. CDR3 length: 19 amino acids. The germline gives CDR1 SGHRS, CDR2 YFSETQ. The CDR3 loop is CASSHPPGFQSGSYNEQFF. The CDR3 nucleotides read TGCGCCAGCAGCCATCCCCCGGGCTTCCAGAGTGGCTCCTACAATGAGCAGTTCTTC.

The chain employs TRBV6-2 or TRBV6-3 and TRBJ1-5, with unresolved D. The CDR3 runs 15 residues. The germline V gene has CDR1 MNHEY and CDR2 SVGEGT. Trimming removed 6 bases from V and 4 bases from J, with 16 bases in between. CDR3 sequence (DNA): TGTGCCAGCAGCAACGGGCTTCTTGGGAATCAGCCCCAGCATTTT. This gives the protein CASSNGLLGNQPQHF.

The chain is built from TRBV2 and TRBJ1-1; 7 bases are shared with TRBD1. The CDR3 spans 12 residues. Germline CDR1 SNHLY, CDR2 FYNNEI. With 6 bases clipped from V and 9 bases from J, the junction kept 7 bases outside the gene matches. Here the CDR3 reads CASRVSTGQAFF. The CDR3, as DNA: TGTGCCAGCAGGGTCTCGACAGGGCAAGCTTTCTTT. The variable domain in full, with the rest retrieved from reference TRBV2 and TRBJ1-1, is EPEVTQTPSHQVTQMGQEVILRCVPISNHLYFYWYRQILGQKVEFLVSFYNNEISEKSEIFDDQFSVERPDGSNFTLKIRSTKLEDSAMYFCASRVSTGQAFFGQGTRLTVV.

The gene calls are TRBV27 and TRBJ2-2; 7 bases map to TRBD1. V dropped 6 bases and J dropped 7; count of bases not matched to a gene: 8. Germline-derived CDR1 and CDR2 are MNHEY and SMNVEV (reference sequence). This CDR3 spans 14 amino acids. CDR3 coding DNA: TGTGCCAGCAGCCGGACAGGTTCGAACGGGGAGCTGTTTTTT. It yields the protein CASSRTGSNGELFF.

This sequence joins TRBV20-1 and TRBJ1-1, with 8 bases that match TRBD1. The CDR3 sequence is 17 residues long. V lost 4 bases to trimming and J lost 4 bases; unmatched junction nucleotides: 17. Germline V gene lookup returns CDR1 DFQATT and CDR2 SNEGSKA (reference sequence). The CDR3 region is CSATPSGGSLWTTEAFF. CDR3 bases: TGCAGTGCTACCCCCTCAGGGGGCAGTCTGTGGACCACTGAAGCTTTCTTT.

The J gene is TRBJ1-1, the V gene TRBV5-1, with D perhaps matching TRBD1 (5 bases). This CDR3 comprises 15 residues. The ends were cut back, 2 bases at V and 2 bases at J, with 13 bases in the middle. Looked up from germline, CDR1 is SGHRS and CDR2 is YFSETQ. The CDR3 is CASSFRGYGNTEAFF. As DNA, the CDR3 is TGCGCCAGCAGCTTTAGGGGTTATGGCAACACTGAAGCTTTCTTT.

This clonotype showed up many times. This sequence joins TRBV24-1 and TRBJ1-4; D is perhaps TRBD1 (5 bases). The CDR3 sequence is 12 residues long. CDR1 is KGHDR, CDR2 SFDVKD, per germline. V was clipped by 0 bases and J by 12 bases, with 7 bases between them. The CDR3 loop reads CATSDLVGELFF. CDR3 nucleotide sequence: TGTGCCACCAGTGATTTGGTGGGGGAACTGTTTTTT.

The chain recombines TRBV6-1 with TRBJ1-2; 7 bases are shared with TRBD1. Germline trimming cut 7 bases from V and 1 base from J; bases unmatched to any gene: 18. Germline values: CDR1 MNHNS, CDR2 SASEGT. The CDR3 is 18 amino acids. Here the CDR3 reads CASNRLAARSGGNYGYTF. The CDR3 nucleotides are TGTGCCAGCAACCGACTTGCGGCCCGGTCAGGGGGTAACTATGGCTACACCTTC.

This chain links TRBV29-1 with TRBJ1-2, with 12 bases that match TRBD1. The length of the CDR3 is 16 residues. V lost 0 bases and J lost 5; bases outside the gene matches: 7. Germline V gives CDR1 SQVTM, CDR2 ANQGSEA. CDR3 in DNA: TGCAGCGTTGAAGAACCGGGACAGGGGGCGGAGTATGGCTACACCTTC. Its protein is CSVEEPGQGAEYGYTF.

The V gene is TRBV9, the J gene TRBJ1-1; D is undetermined. The CDR3 is made up of 13 amino acids. Germline V lookup: CDR1 SGDLS, CDR2 YYNGEE. The V end was cut by 0 bases, the J end by 0 bases, with 3 bases between. The CDR3 DNA reads TGTGCCAGCAGCGTAGCCATGAACACTGAAGCTTTCTTT. It specifies CASSVAMNTEAFF.

This rearrangement joins TRBV29-1 to TRBJ2-2; TRBD1 matches at 11 bases. Germline lookup yields CDR1 SQVTM and CDR2 ANQGSEA. V lost 4 bases to trimming and J lost 4 bases; unmatched junction nucleotides: 8. The CDR3 runs to 16 residues. CDR3: CSVAVAGTGGTGELFF. The CDR3 DNA follows: TGCAGCGTTGCGGTCGCAGGGACAGGGGGCACCGGGGAGCTGTTTTTT.